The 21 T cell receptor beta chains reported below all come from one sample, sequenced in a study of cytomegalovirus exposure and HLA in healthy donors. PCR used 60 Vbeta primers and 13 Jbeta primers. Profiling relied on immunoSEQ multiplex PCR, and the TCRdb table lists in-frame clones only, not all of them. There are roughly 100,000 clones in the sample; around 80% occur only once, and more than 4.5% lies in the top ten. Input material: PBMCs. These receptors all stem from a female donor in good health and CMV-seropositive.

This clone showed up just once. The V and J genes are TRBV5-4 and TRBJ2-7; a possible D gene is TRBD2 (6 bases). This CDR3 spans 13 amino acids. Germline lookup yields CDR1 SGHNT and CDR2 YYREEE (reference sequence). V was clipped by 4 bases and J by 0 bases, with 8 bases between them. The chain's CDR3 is CASSIGSSYEQYF. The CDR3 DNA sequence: TGTGCCAGCAGCATCGGGAGCTCCTACGAGCAGTACTTC.

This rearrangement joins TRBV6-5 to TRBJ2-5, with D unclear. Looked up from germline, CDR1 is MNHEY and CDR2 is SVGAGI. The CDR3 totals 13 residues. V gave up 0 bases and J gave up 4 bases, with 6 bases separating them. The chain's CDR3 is CASSYSRVETQYF. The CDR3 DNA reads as TGTGCCAGCAGTTACTCACGGGTAGAGACCCAGTACTTC.

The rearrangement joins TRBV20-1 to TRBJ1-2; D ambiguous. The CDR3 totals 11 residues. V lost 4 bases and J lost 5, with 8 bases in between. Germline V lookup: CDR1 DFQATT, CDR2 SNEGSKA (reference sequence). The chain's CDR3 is CSAIYSYGYTF. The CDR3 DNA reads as TGCAGTGCTATTTATTCGTATGGCTACACCTTC.

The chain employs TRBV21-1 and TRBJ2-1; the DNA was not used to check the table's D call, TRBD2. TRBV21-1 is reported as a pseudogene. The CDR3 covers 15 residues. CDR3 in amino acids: CASSKRAGVFNEQFF. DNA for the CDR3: TGTGCCAGCAGCAAACGGGCGGGAGTGTTCAATGAGCAGTTCTTC.

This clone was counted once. In DNA, the CDR3 is TGTGCCAGCAGTGAATCGGGCAGGGGAACTGAAGCTTTCTTT. It encodes CASSESGRGTEAFF. The chain is built from TRBV2 and TRBJ1-1, with D tentatively TRBD1 (6 bases). From germline, CDR1 is SNHLY and CDR2 FYNNEI. The CDR3 spans 14 residues. Trimming left V 2 bases short and J 5 bases short, with 12 bases between.

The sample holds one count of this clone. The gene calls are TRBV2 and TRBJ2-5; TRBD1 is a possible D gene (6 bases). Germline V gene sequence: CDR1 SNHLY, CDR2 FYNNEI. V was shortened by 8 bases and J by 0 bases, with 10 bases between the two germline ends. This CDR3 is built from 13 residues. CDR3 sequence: CASGGFNQETQYF. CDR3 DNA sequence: TGTGCCAGCGGGGGCTTTAACCAAGAGACCCAGTACTTC.

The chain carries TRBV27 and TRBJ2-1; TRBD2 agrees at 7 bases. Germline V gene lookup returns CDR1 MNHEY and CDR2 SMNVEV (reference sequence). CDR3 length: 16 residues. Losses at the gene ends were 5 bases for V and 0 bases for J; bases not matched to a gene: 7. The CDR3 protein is CASSPRLANSYNEQFF. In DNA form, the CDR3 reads TGTGCCAGCAGTCCGAGACTAGCTAACTCCTACAATGAGCAGTTCTTC.

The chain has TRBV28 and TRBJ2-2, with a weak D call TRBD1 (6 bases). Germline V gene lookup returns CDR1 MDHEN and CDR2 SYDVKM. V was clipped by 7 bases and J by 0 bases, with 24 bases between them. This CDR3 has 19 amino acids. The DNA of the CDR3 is TGTGCCAGCACCTTTGTGGACAGCCGCCTTAGTGCGAACACCGGGGAGCTGTTTTTT. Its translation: CASTFVDSRLSANTGELFF.

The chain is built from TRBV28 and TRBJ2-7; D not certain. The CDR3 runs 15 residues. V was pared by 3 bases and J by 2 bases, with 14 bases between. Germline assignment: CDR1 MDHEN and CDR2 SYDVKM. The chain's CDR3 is CASSFGGSPTYEQYF. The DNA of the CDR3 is TGTGCCAGCAGTTTTGGCGGAAGCCCGACCTACGAGCAGTACTTC.

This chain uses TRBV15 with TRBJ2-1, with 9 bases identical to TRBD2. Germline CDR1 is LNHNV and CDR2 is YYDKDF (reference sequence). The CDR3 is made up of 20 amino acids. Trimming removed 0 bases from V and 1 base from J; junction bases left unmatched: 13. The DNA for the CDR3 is TGTGCCACCAGCAGAGATGAGGGCCTAGCGGGACGATCGTCCTACAATGAGCAGTTCTTC. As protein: CATSRDEGLAGRSSYNEQFF.

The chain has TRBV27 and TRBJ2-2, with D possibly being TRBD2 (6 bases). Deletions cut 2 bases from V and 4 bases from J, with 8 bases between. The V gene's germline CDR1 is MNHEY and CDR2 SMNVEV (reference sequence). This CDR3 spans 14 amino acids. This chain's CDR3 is CASSLLAPTGELFF. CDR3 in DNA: TGTGCCAGCAGTTTACTAGCGCCCACCGGGGAGCTGTTTTTT.

The CDR3 bases are TGTGCCAGCAGCCAAGGCGACAGGAACTTATATGGCTACACCTTC. This encodes CASSQGDRNLYGYTF. The chain couples TRBV4-2 to TRBJ1-2; possibly TRBD1 for D (6 bases). Trimming took off 1 base at V and 5 bases at J, with 14 bases between the two ends. The germline V gene has CDR1 LGHNA and CDR2 YNFKEQ. This CDR3 spans 15 amino acids.

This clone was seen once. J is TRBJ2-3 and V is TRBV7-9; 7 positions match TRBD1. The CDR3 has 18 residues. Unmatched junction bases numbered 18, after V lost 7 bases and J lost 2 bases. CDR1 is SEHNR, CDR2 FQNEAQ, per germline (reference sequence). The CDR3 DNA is TGTGCCAGCATCTCATCAACTCGGGACAGCCCCGACACAGATACGCAGTATTTT. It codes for CASISSTRDSPDTDTQYF.

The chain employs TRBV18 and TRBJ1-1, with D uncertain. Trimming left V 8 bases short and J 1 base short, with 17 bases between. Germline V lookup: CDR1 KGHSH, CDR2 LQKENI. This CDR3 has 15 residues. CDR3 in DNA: TGTGCCAGCCGAACCTCCTTAACAGCGAACACTGAAGCTTTCTTT. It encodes CASRTSLTANTEAFF.

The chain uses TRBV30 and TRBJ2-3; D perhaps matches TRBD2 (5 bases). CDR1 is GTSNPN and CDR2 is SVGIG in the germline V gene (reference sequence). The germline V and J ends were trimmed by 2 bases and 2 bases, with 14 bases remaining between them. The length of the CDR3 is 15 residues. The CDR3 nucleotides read TGTGCCTGGAGTCCATGGGAGTTACCCACAGATACGCAGTATTTT. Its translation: CAWSPWELPTDTQYF.

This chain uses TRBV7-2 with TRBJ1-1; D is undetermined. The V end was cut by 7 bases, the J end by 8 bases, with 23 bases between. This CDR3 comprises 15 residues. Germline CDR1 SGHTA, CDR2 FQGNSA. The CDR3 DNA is TGTGCCAGCACCACCCCGGAAGGGAGCCGGAGCGAAGCTTTCTTT. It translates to CASTTPEGSRSEAFF.

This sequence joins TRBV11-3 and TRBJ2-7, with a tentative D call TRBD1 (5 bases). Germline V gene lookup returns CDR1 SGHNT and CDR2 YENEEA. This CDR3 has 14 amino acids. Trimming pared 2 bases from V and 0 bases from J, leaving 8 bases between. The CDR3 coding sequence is TGTGCCAGCAGCTTACCAAGGGGCTCCTACGAGCAGTACTTC. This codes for CASSLPRGSYEQYF.

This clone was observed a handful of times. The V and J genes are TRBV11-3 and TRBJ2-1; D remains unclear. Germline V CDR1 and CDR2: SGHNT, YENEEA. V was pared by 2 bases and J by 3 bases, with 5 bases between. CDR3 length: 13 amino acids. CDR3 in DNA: TGTGCCAGCAGCTTACAGATCTACAATGAGCAGTTCTTC. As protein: CASSLQIYNEQFF.

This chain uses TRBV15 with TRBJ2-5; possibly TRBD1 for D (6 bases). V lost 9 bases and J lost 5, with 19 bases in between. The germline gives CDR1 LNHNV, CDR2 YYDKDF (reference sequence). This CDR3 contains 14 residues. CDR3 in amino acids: CATGQGIRAETQYF. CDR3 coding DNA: TGTGCCACGGGTCAGGGGATTAGGGCGGAGACCCAGTACTTC.

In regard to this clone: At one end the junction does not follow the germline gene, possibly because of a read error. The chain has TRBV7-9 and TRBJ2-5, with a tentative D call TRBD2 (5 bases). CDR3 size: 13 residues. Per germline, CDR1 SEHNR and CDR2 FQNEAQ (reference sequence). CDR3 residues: CASSSYPTGRGNF. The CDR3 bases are TGTGCCAGCAGCTCCTACCCGACCGGCCGAGGGAACTTC.

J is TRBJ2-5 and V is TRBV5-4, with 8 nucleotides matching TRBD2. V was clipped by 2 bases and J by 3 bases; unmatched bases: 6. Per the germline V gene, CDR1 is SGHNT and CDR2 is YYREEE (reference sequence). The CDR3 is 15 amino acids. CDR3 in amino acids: CASSFSGRGEETQYF. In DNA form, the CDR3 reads TGTGCCAGCAGCTTCAGCGGGAGAGGGGAAGAGACCCAGTACTTC.